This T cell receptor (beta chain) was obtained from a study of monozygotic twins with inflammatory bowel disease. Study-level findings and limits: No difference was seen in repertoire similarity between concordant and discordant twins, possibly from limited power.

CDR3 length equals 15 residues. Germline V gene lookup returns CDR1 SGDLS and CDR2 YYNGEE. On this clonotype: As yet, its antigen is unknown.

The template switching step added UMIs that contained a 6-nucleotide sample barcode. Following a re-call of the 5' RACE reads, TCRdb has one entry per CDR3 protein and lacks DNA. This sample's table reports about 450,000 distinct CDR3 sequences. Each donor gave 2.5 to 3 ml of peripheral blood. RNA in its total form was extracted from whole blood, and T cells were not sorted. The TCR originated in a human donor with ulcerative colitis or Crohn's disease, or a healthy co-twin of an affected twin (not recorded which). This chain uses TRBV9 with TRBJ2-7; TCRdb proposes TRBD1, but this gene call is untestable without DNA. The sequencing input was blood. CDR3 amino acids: CASSGGGGHPYEQYF.